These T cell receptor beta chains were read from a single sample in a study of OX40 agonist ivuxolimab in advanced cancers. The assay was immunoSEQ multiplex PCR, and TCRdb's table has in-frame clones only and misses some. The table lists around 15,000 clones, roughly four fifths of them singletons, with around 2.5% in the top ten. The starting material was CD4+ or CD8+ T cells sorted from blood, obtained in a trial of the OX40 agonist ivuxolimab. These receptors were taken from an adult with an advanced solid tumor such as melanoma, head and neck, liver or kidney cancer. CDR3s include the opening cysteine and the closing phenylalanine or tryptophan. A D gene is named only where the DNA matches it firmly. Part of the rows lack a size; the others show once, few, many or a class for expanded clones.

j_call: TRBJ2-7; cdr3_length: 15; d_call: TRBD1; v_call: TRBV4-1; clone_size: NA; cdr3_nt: TGCGCCAGCAGCCAGCCGGGACAGGGGAAGCACGAGCAGTACTTC; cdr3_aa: CASSQPGQGKHEQYF
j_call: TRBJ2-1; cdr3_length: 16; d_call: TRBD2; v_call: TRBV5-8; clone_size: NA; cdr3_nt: TGTGCCAGCAGCTTGGTGATAGCGGGGACCTACAATGAGCAGTTCTTC; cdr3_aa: CASSLVIAGTYNEQFF
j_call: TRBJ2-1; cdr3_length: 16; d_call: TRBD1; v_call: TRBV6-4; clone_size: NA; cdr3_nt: TGTGCCAGCAGTGACAATCCGGGACAGACCTACAATGAGCAGTTCTTC; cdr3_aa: CASSDNPGQTYNEQFF
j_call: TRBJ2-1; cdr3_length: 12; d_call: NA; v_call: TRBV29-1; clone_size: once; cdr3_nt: TGCAGCGCCTTGGACTACTACAATGAGCAGTTCTTC; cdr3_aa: CSALDYYNEQFF
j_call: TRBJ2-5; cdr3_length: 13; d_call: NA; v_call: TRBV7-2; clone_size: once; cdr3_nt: TGTGCCAGCAGCTTAGCGGGAGCAGAGACCCAGTACTTC; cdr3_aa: CASSLAGAETQYF
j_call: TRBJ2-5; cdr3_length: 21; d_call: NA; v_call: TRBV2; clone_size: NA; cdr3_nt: TGTGCCAGCAGGCCCCTGAAGGGACAGGGGAAACTAGCGGGATCCCAAGAGACCCAGTACTTC; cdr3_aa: CASRPLKGQGKLAGSQETQYF
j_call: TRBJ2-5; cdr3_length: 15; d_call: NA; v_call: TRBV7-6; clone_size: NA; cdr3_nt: TGTGCCAGCAGCCAACTGAGAGGGACGAAAGAGACCCAGTACTTC; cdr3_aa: CASSQLRGTKETQYF
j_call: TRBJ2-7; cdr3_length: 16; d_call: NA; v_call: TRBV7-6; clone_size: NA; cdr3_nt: TGTGCCAGCAGCTTAGTCGTGTCCGGGCCCTCCAACGAGCAGTACTTC; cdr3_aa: CASSLVVSGPSNEQYF
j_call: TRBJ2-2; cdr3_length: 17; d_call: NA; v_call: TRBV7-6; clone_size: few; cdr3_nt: TGTGCCAGCAGCTTAGAACTTCCAGGGATTATGTCCGGGGAGCTGTTTTTT; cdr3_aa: CASSLELPGIMSGELFF
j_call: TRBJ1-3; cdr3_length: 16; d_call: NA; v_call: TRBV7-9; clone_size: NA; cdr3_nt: TGTGCCAGCAGCTCGCCGGGCCTCCACTCTGGAAACACCATATATTTT; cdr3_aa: CASSSPGLHSGNTIYF
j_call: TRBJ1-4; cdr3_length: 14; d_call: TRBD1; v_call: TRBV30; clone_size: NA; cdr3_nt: TGTGCCTGGAGTAGTGGACAGGGCAATGAAAAACTGTTTTTT; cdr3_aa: CAWSSGQGNEKLFF
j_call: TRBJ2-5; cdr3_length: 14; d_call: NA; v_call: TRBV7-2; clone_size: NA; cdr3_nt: TGTGCCAGCAGCTTAGGACAGCCCTCCGGGACCCAGTACTTC; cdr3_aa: CASSLGQPSGTQYF
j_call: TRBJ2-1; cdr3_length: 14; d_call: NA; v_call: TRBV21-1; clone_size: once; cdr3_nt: TGTGCCAGCAGTCTATTAGCGGGAGAGGGTTCGAAGTTCTTC; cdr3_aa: CASSLLAGEGSKFF
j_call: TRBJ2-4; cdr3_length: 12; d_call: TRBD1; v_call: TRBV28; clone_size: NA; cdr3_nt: TGTGCCAGCGCGACAGGGGTCGCCATTCAGTACTTC; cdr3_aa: CASATGVAIQYF
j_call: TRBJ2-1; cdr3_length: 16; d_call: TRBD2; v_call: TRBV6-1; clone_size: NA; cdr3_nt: TGTGCCAGCAGTGGTCGTCTAGCGGGAACCTACAATGAGCAGTTCTTC; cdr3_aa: CASSGRLAGTYNEQFF
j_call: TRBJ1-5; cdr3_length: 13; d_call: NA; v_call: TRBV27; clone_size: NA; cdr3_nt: TGTGCCAGCAGCCCGAGCCGAGGTCAGCCCCAGCATTTT; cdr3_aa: CASSPSRGQPQHF
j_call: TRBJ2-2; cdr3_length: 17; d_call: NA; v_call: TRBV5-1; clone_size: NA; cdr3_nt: TGCGCCAGCAGCTTGGAAAGGGCAGGGAGAACCACCGGGGAGCTGTTTTTT; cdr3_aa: CASSLERAGRTTGELFF
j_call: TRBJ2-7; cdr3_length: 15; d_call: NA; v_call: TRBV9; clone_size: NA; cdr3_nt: TGTGCCAGCAGCGTAGAGGTGGGAGGCACCTACGAGCAGTACTTC; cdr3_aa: CASSVEVGGTYEQYF
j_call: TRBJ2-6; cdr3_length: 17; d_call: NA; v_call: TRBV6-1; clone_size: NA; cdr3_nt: TGTGCCAGCAGTGGTGGCAGCCTAAGCGCGGGGGCCAACGTCCTGACTTTC; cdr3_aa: CASSGGSLSAGANVLTF
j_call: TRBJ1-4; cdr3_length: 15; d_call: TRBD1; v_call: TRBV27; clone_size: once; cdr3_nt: TGTGCCAGCAGTCCGAGACAGGGACCTAATGAAAAACTGTTTTTT; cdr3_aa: CASSPRQGPNEKLFF
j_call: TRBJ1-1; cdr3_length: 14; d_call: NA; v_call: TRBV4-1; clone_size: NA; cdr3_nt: TGCGCCAGCAGCCACCTGGGGAGCAACACTGAAGCTTTCTTT; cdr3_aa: CASSHLGSNTEAFF
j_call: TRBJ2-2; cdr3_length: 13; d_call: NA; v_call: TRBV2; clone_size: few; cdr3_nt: TGTGCCAGCAGTGGAAGGGAAATCGGGGAGCTGTTTTTT; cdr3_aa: CASSGREIGELFF
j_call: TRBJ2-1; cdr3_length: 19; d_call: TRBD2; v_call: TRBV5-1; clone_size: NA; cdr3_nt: TGCGCCAGCAGCTTGATCAGCGGGTCTAGCGGGAGGTCCTACAATGAGCAGTTCTTC; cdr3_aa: CASSLISGSSGRSYNEQFF
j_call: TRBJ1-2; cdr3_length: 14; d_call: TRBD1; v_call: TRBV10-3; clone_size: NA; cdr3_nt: TGTGCCATCGGCCAAGACAGGGGGCAGGATGGCTACACCTTC; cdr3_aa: CAIGQDRGQDGYTF
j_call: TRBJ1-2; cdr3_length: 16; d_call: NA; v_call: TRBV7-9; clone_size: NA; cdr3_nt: TGTGCCAGCAGCCCGGAGGTGGGAGGCGGGGGCATCCTGGGCACCTTC; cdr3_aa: CASSPEVGGGGILGTF
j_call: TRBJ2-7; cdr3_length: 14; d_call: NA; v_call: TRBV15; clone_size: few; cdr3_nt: TGTGCCACCAGCAGGGAAGGGAGTTTATCCGAGCAGTACTTC; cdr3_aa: CATSREGSLSEQYF
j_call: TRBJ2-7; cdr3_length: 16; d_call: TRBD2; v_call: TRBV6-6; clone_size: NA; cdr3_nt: TGTGCCAGCAGTTACTCGATTCTAGCGGGAGTCTACGAGCAGTACTTC; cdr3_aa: CASSYSILAGVYEQYF
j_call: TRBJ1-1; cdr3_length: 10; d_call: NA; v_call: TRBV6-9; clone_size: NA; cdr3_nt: TGTGCCAGCGGGAGGACTGAAGCTTTCTTT; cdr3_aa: CASGRTEAFF
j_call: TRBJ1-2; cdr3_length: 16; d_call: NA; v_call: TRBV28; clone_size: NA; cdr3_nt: TGTGCCAGCACCCCAGAGGGAGCCCGGCAGGTATATGGCTACACCTTC; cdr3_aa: CASTPEGARQVYGYTF
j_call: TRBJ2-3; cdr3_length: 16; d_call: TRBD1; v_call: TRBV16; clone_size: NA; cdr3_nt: TGTGCCAGCAGCTACTCGAGACAGGGAGACACAGATACGCAGTATTTT; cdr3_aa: CASSYSRQGDTDTQYF
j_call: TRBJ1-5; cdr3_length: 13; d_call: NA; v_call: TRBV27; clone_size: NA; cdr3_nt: TGTGCCAGCAGCCCCTGGGGGGTACAGCCCCAGCATTTT; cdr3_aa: CASSPWGVQPQHF
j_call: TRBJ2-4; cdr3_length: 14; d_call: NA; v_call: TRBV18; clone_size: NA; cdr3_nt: TGTGCCAGCTCACTTGAGAGAGCCAAAAACATTCAGTACTTC; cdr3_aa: CASSLERAKNIQYF
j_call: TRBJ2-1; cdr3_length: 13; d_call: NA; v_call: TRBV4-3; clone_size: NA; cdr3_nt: TGCGCCAGCAGCCAAGAACGGCGGAATGAGCAGTTCTTC; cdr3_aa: CASSQERRNEQFF
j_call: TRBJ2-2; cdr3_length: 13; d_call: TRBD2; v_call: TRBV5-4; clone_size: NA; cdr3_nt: TGTGCCTTCCGGGAGGGGCCAGCCGGGGAGCTGTTTTTT; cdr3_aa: CAFREGPAGELFF
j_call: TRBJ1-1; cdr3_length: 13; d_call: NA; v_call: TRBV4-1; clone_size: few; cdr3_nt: TGCGCCAGCAGCCAAGTAAAGGACACTGAAGCTTTCTTT; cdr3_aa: CASSQVKDTEAFF
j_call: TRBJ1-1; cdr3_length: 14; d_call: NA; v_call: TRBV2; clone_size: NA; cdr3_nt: TGTGCCAGCAGTGCGAACTTTGGGAACACTGAAGCTTTCTTT; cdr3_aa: CASSANFGNTEAFF
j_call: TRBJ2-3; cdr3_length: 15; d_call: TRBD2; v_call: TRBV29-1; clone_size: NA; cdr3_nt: TGCAGCGTTATAGGACTAGCGGGAATGGTAAATACGCAGTATTTT; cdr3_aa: CSVIGLAGMVNTQYF
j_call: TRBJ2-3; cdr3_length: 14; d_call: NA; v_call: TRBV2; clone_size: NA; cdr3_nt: TGTGCCAGCAGTGTTCGCAGGGACACAGATACGCAGTATTTT; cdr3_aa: CASSVRRDTDTQYF
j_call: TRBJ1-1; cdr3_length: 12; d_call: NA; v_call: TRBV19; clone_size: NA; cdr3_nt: TGTGCCAGTAAAGGTGGGACCACTGAAGCTTTCTTT; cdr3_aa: CASKGGTTEAFF
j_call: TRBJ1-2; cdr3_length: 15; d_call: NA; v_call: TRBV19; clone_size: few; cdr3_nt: TGTGCCAGTAGTGACCGGCGATCATGGGATTCTGGCTACACCTTC; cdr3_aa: CASSDRRSWDSGYTF
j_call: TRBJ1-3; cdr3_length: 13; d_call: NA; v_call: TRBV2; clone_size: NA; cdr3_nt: TGTGCCAGCAGTGCACAGGGAGTAAACACCACATATTTT; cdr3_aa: CASSAQGVNTTYF
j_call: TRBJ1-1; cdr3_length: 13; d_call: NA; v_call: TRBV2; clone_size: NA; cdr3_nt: TGTGCCAGCAGTGTCAGGGCGAACACTGAAGCTTTCTTT; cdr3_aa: CASSVRANTEAFF
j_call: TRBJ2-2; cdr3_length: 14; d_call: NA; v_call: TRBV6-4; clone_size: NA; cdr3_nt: TGTGCCAGCAGTGAGGGGGGGAACACCGGGGAGCTGTTTTTT; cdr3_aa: CASSEGGNTGELFF
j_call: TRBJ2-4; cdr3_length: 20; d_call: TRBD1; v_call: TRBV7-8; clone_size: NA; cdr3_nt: TGTGCCAGCAGCTCCGGGGACAGGGTTCGGAAAGGGGAATCCAAAAACATTCAGTACTTC; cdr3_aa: CASSSGDRVRKGESKNIQYF
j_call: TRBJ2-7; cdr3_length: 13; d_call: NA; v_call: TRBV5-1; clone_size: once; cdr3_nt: TGCGCCAGCAGCTTGGGGCGCGACTACGAGCAGTACTTC; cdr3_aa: CASSLGRDYEQYF
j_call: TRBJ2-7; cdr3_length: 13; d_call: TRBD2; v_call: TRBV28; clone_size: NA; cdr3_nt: TGTGCCACCCAAAGACTAGCGGGAGGCGAGCAGTACTTC; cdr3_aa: CATQRLAGGEQYF
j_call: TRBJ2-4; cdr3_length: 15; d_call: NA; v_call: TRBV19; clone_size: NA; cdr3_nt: TGTGCCAGTAGTATAGATCGGCAGGGAAGAAACATTCAGTACTTC; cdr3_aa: CASSIDRQGRNIQYF
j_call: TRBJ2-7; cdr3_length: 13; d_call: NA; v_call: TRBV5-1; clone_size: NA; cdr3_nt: TGCGCCAGCAGGTGGAGGGCGGGCTACGAGCAGTACTTC; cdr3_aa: CASRWRAGYEQYF
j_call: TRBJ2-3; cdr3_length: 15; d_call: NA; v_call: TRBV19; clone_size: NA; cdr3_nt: TGTGCCAGTAGTTCACAGAGACCTAGCACAGATACGCAGTATTTT; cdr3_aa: CASSSQRPSTDTQYF
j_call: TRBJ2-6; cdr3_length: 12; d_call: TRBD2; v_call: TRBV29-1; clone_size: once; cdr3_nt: TGCAGCGCCCGCGGGGGGGGGAACGTCCTGACTTTC; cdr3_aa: CSARGGGNVLTF
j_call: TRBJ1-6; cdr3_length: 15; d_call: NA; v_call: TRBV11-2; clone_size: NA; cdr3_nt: TGTGCCAGCAGCTCTGTCAGGGAAAGTTTCTCACCCCTCCACTTT; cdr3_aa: CASSSVRESFSPLHF
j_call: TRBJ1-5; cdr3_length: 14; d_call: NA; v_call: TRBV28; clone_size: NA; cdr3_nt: TGTGCCACTTCGGGGCCATATAGCAATCAGCCCCAGCATTTT; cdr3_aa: CATSGPYSNQPQHF
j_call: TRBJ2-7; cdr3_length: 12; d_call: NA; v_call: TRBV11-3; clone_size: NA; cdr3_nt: TGTGCCAGCAGCAAAACGGGCTACGAGCAGTACTTC; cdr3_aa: CASSKTGYEQYF
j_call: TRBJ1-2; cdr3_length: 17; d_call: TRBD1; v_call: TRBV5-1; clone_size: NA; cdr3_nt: TGCGCCAGCAGCTTGAACTTTAACTCCGGGACAGCCGATGGCTACACCTTC; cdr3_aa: CASSLNFNSGTADGYTF